This TCR beta chain comes out of a study of cytomegalovirus exposure and HLA in healthy donors. There are 15 residues in the CDR3. V was pared by 5 bases and J by 6 bases, with 14 bases between. Germline CDR1 is SGHAT and CDR2 is FQNNGV. Donors counted as nominally healthy when sampled, yet unrecorded immune exposures were likely. The PCR used 60 Vbeta and 13 Jbeta primers. The data were produced by immunoSEQ multiplex PCR, yet TCRdb's version contains in-frame clones alone and is incomplete. The sample has over 100,000 clones; under 85% are singletons. Broader study findings: Serostatus for CMV was the only available immune exposure information. A missense variant in DCLRE1C was later tied to TCR beta V- and J-gene trimming. In vitro testing confirmed a few CMV-associated chains as specific for CMV antigens.

This clone occurred many times. The target antigen is unknown. This sequence was found in a man between 35 and 55 years old in good health and CMV-seropositive. Sequencing used PBMCs. The rearrangement joins TRBV11-2 to TRBJ1-6; a possible D gene is TRBD1 (6 bases). CDR3: CASSQRDNPNSPLHF. The CDR3 nucleotides read TGTGCCAGCAGCCAACGGGACAACCCTAATTCACCCCTCCACTTT.